This T cell receptor beta chain was documented in a study of glioma-infiltrating T cells after dendritic cell vaccination (dated by TCRdb to about 2016). A note on the overall study: The cohort included 15 or so glioblastoma patients drawn from Phase I and II dendritic cell vaccination trials, of whom 9 were newly diagnosed and 6 had recurrent disease. In glioblastoma patients vaccinated with dendritic cells, deep sequencing of TCR beta CDR3 regions served to measure the amount of tumor-infiltrating lymphocytes and to compare repertoires between tumor and blood. To make the vaccine, monocyte-derived dendritic cells were cultured for 7 to 8 days with IL-4 and GM-CSF and then pulsed overnight with autologous tumor lysate. TCR sequencing metrics, including TIL content and tumor-blood repertoire overlap, were correlated with survival after dendritic cell vaccination. Three intradermal dendritic cell vaccine injections were administered to patients at biweekly intervals in the arm below the axilla. Between the early 2000s and the early 2010s, the patients were given dendritic cell vaccination pulsed with autologous tumor lysate.

The immunoSEQ assay amplified TCRB CDR3 regions from about 2 micrograms of genomic DNA, or from all available DNA when less than that amount was available. For multiplex PCR, 60 forward primers for TCR V beta segments and 13 reverse primers for J beta segments were used. To estimate reads per starting template, synthetic control templates were spiked into each sample at limiting dilution. The Illumina HiSeq System generated sequencing reads of 87 bp. As for the original processing: PCR and sequencing errors were removed by merging closely related sequences with a nearest neighbor algorithm. TCR overlap was measured as the percentage of unique tumor TCR beta sequences also present in the same patient's peripheral blood. Imported from immuneACCESS, the table was reduced by TCRdb to in-frame sequences with V and J called. These copies leave out some clones; in studies compared against another copy, an unresolved V gene accounts for under half, and the cause of the remainder is not known. That table is the source of V, J and clone size, and D and trimming were worked out from the DNA. This sample holds over 90,000 clones; about 85% were observed only once. The ten most abundant clones make up 2.5% to 3% of the sample.

Patients were selected on the basis of adequate residual fresh-frozen tumor tissue and more than two years of available survival data. Molecular status otherwise varied across the glioblastoma patients, but none of them carried an isocitrate dehydrogenase mutation. PBMC were collected before vaccination, two weeks after the third vaccination, and at tumor progression if progression occurred. Genomic DNA was extracted with the Qiagen DNeasy Blood extraction Kit. A note on this clone: It has no known antigen specificity. The record has no base qualities; no much larger clone is one base away.

Compared with germline, V lacks 5 bases and J lacks 11 bases; bases without a gene match: 8. The germline V gene (reference sequence) supplies CDR1 SGHNT and CDR2 YYREEE. From the cysteine through the phenylalanine, the CDR3 covers 13 amino acids. Solely the CDR3 DNA is kept, with 39 bases framed from the first base. What the study reported, not specific to this receptor: The cohort was small and heterogeneous, only a few patients had full blood and tumor sets, and even fewer had initial-recurrent tumor pairs. Longer time to progression and overall survival after dendritic cell vaccination were predicted by higher estimated pretreatment TIL content. The three-group TCR overlap response model was characterized as speculative, and prospective validation of the model was stated to be required. TCR clonality showed no direct relationship with survival, which suggests that a diverse polyclonal response may matter.

The sample consisted of blood, taken before dendritic cell vaccination. This TCR was sampled from a human donor with glioblastoma. Here the chain combines TRBV5-4 and TRBJ2-3, and 10 bases in between align with TRBD1. The nucleotide sequence is TGTGCCAGCAGAGTTACGACAGGGGGCATGCAGTATTTT. This encodes CASRVTTGGMQYF.